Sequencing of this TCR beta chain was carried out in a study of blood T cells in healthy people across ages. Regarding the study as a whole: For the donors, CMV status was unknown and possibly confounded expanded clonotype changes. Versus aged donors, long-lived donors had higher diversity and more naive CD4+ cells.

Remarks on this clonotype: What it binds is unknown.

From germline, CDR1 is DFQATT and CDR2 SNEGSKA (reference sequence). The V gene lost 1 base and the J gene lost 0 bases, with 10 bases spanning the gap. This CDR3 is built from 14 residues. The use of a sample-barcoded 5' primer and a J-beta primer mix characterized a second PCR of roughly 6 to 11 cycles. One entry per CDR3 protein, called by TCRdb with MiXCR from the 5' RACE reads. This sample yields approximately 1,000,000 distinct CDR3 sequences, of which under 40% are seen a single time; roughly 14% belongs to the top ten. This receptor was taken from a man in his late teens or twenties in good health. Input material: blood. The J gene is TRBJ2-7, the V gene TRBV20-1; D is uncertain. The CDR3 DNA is TGCAGTGCTAGAGGGCCAGATCTCTCCTACGAGCAGTACTTC. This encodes CSARGPDLSYEQYF.